The clone carrying this T cell receptor (beta chain) came up a few times. The entry originates in a study of glioma-infiltrating T cells after dendritic cell vaccination. On the study more broadly: Treatment, given 2003 to 2012, was autologous tumor lysate-pulsed dendritic cell vaccination.

Up to about 2 ug genomic DNA was used for TCRB CDR3 amplification. Clones were sequenced by immunoSEQ multiplex PCR, and TCRdb holds only the in-frame ones, with some missing. The data contain 85,000 to 100,000 clones, roughly 77% of them singletons. Time point noted: after dendritic cell vaccination, including at tumor progression/relapse. Germline V CDR1 and CDR2: SGHKS, YYEKEE (reference sequence). Deletions cut 8 bases from V and 4 bases from J, with 18 bases between. The CDR3 is 14 amino acids. The receptor was derived from a human donor with glioblastoma. The rearrangement joins TRBV5-5 to TRBJ1-2; no definite D call. The specimen was blood, collected after dendritic cell vaccination. This CDR3 is CARYDHPGRYGYTF. Written as DNA, the CDR3 is TGTGCCAGATACGACCATCCAGGCCGCTATGGCTACACCTTC.